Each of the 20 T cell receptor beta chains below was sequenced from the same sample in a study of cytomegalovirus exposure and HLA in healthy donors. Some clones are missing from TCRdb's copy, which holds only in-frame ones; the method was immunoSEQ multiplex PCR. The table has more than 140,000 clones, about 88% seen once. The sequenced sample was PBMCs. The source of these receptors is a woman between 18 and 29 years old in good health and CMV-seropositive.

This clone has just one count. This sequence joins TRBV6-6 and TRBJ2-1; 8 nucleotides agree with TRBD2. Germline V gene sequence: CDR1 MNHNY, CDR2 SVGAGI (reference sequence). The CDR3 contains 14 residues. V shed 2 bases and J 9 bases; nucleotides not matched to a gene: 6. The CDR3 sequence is CASSYVGLETEQFF. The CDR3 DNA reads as TGTGCCAGCAGTTACGTGGGACTAGAAACTGAGCAGTTCTTC.

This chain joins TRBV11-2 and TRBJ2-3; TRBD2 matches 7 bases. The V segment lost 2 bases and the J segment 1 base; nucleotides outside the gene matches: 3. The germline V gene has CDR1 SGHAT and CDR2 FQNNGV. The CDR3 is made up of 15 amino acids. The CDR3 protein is CASSLSGIRTDTQYF. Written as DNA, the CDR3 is TGTGCCAGCAGCTTAAGCGGGATTCGCACAGATACGCAGTATTTT.

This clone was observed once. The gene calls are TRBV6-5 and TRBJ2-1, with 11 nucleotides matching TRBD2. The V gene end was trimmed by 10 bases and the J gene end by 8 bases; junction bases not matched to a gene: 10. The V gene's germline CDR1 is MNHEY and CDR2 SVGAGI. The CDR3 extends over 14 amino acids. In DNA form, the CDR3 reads TGTGCCACCTCATTAGCGGGAGGGCCGGATGAGCAGTTCTTC. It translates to CATSLAGGPDEQFF.

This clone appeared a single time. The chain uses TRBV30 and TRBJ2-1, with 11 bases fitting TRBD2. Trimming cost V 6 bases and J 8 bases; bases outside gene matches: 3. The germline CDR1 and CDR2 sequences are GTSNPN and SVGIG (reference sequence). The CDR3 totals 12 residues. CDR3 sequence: CACSGRGDEQFF. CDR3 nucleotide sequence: TGTGCCTGTAGCGGGAGGGGGGATGAGCAGTTCTTC. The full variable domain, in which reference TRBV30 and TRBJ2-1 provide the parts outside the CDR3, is SQTIHQWPATLVQPVGSPLSLECTVEGTSNPNLYWYRQAAGRGLQLLFYSVGIGQISSEVPQNLSASRPQDRQFILSSKKLLLSDSGFYLCACSGRGDEQFFGPGTRLTVL.

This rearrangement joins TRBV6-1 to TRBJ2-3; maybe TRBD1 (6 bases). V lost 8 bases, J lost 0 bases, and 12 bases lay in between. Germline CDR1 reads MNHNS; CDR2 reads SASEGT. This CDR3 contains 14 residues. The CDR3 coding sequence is TGTGCCAGCGCGGACAGATCTAGCACAGATACGCAGTATTTT. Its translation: CASADRSSTDTQYF.

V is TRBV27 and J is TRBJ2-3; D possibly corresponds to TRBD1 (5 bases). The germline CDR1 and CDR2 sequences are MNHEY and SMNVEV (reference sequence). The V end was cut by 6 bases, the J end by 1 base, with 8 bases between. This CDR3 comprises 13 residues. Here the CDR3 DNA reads TGTGCCAGCAGCAGACAGCGCACAGATACGCAGTATTTT. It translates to CASSRQRTDTQYF.

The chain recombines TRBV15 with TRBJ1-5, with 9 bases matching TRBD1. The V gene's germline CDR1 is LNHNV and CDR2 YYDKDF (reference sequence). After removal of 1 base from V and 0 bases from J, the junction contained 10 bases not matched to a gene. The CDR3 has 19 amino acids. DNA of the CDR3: TGTGCCACCAGCAGAGTTCGGGGACAGGGCAAGGATAGCAATCAGCCCCAGCATTTT. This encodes CATSRVRGQGKDSNQPQHF.

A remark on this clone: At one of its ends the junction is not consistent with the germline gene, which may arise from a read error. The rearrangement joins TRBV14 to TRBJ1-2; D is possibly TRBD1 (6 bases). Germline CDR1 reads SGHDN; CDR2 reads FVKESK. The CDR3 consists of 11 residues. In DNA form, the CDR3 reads TGTGCCAGCAGCCCATTCCGGGACATCTATTTC. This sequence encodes CASSPFRDIYF.

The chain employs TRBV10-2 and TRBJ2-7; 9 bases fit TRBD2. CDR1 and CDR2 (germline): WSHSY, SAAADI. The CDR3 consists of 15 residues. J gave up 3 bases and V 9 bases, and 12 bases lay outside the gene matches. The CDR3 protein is CASSEDGSGSYEQYF. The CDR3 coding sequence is TGCGCCAGTTCAGAGGATGGTAGCGGGAGCTACGAGCAGTACTTC.

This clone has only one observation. The CDR3 sequence is CASRTDRAYEQYF. The CDR3 nucleotides read TGTGCCAGCAGGACCGACAGGGCCTACGAGCAGTACTTC. V and J are TRBV2 and TRBJ2-7, with TRBD1 matching over 7 bases. This CDR3 is 13 amino acids long. Germline CDR1 is SNHLY and CDR2 is FYNNEI. Germline trimming cut 6 bases from V and 2 bases from J; bases unmatched to any gene: 4.

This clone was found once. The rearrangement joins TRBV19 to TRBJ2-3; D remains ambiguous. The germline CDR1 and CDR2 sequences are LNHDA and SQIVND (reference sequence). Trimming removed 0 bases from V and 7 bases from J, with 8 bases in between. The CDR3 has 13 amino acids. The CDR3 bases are TGTGCCAGTAGTATAGACCGGTTAAATACGCAGTATTTT. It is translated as CASSIDRLNTQYF. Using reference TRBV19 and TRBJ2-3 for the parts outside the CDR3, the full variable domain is DGGITQSPKYLFRKEGQNVTLSCEQNLNHDAMYWYRQDPGQGLRLIYYSQIVNDFQKGDIAEGYSVSREKKESFPLTVTSAQKNPTAFYLCASSIDRLNTQYFGPGTRLTVL.

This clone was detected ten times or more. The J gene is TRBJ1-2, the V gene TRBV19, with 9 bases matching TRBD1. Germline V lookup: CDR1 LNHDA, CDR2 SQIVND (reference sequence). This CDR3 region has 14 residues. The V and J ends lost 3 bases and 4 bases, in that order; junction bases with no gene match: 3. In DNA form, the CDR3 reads TGTGCCAGTAGTATGTTGGGACAGGGCTATGGCTACACCTTC. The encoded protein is CASSMLGQGYGYTF.

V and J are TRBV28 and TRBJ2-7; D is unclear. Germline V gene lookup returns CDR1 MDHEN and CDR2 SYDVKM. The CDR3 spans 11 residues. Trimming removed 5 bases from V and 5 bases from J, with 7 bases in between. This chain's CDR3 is CASSTRHEQYF. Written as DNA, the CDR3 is TGTGCCAGCAGTACCAGGCACGAGCAGTACTTC.

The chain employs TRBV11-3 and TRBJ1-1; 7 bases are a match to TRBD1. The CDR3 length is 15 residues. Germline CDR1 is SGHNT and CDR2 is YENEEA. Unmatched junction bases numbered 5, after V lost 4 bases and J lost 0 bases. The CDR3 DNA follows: TGTGCCAGCAGCTCACGACAGGGAATGAACACTGAAGCTTTCTTT. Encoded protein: CASSSRQGMNTEAFF.

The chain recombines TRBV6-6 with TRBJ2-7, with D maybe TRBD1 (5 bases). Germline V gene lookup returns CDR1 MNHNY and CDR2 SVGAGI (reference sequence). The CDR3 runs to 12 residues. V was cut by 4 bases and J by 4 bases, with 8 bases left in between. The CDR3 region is CASSFRGYEQYF. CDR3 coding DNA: TGTGCCAGCAGTTTTAGGGGATACGAGCAGTACTTC.

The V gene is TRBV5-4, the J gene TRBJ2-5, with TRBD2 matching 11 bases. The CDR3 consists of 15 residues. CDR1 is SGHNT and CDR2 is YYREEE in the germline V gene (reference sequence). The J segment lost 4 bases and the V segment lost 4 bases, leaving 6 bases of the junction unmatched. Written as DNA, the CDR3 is TGTGCCAGCAGCCTTAGCGGGAGGGCCGGAGAGACCCAGTACTTC. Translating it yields CASSLSGRAGETQYF. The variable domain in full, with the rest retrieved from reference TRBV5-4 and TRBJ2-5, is ETGVTQSPTHLIKTRGQQVTLRCSSQSGHNTVSWYQQALGQGPQFIFQYYREEENGRGNFPPRFSGLQFPNYSSELNVNALELDDSALYLCASSLSGRAGETQYFGPGTRLLVL.

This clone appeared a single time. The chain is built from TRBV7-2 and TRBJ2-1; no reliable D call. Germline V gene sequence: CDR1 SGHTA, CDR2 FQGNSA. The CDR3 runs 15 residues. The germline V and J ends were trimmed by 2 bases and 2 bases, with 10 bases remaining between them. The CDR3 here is CASSLSTPAYNEQFF. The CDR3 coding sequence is TGTGCCAGCAGCTTAAGTACACCAGCCTACAATGAGCAGTTCTTC.

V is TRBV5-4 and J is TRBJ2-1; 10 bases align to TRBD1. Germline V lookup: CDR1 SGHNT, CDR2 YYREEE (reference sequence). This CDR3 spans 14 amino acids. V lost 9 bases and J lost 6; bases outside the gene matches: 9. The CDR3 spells CATREGQGTNEQFF. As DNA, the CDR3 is TGTGCCACCCGGGAGGGACAGGGGACCAATGAGCAGTTCTTC.

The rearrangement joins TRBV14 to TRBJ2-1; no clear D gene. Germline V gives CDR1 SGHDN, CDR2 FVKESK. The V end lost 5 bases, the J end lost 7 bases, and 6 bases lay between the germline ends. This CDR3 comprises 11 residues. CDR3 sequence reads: CASSLVNEQFF. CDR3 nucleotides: TGTGCCAGCAGCTTAGTTAATGAGCAGTTCTTC.

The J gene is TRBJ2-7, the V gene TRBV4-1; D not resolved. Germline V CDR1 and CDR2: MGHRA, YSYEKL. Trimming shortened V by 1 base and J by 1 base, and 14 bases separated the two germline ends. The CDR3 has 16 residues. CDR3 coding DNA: TGCGCCAGCAGCCAAGGACCGAGGTTACTTTCCTACGAGCAGTACTTC. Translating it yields CASSQGPRLLSYEQYF.